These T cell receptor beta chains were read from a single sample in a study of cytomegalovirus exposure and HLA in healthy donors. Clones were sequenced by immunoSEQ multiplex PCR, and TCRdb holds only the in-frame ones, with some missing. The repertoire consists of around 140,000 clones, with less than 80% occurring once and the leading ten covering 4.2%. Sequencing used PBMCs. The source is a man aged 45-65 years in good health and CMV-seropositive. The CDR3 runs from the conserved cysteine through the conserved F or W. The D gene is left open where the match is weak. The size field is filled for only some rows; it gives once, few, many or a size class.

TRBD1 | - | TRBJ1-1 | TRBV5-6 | CASSPETGLHTEAFF | TGTGCCAGCAGCCCCGAGACAGGGTTGCACACTGAAGCTTTCTTT
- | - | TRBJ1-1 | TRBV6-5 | CASRRPQGNTEAFF | TGTGCCAGCAGACGACCCCAGGGAAACACTGAAGCTTTCTTT
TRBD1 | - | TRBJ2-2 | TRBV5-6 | CASSLTGVTGELFF | TGTGCCAGCAGCTTGACAGGGGTCACCGGGGAGCTGTTTTTT
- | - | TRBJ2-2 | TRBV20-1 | CSARLGGELFF | TGCAGTGCTAGACTAGGCGGGGAGCTGTTTTTT
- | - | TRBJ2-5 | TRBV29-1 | CSVEGTLQETQYF | TGCAGCGTTGAAGGGACACTTCAAGAGACCCAGTACTTC
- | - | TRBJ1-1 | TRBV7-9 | CSSILRVDTEAFF | TGTTCCAGCATATTGAGGGTGGACACTGAAGCTTTCTTT
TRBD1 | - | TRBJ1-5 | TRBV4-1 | CASSQVTGVSNQPQHF | TGCGCCAGCAGCCAAGTAACAGGGGTTAGCAATCAGCCCCAGCATTTT
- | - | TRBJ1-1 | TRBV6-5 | CASRRERLNTEAFF | TGTGCCAGCAGAAGAGAGAGGTTGAACACTGAAGCTTTCTTT
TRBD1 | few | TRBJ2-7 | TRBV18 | CASSPMAGTGKGEQYF | TGTGCCAGCTCACCCATGGCCGGGACAGGGAAAGGGGAGCAGTACTTC
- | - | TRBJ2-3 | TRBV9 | CASSTLTDTQYF | TGTGCCAGCAGCACTCTTACAGATACGCAGTATTTT
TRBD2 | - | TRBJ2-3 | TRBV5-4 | CASSFDLGSGGGRGTQYF | TGTGCCAGCAGCTTCGATCTCGGGAGCGGGGGGGGGCGAGGTACGCAGTATTTT
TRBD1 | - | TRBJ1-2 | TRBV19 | CASSNLDRGYTF | TGTGCCAGTAGTAATTTGGACAGGGGCTACACCTTC
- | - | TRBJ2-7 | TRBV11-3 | CACSLGGLAYEQYF | TGTGCCTGCAGCTTGGGGGGACTTGCCTACGAGCAGTACTTC
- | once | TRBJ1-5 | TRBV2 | CASRSGTYSNQPQHF | TGTGCCAGCAGGTCCGGGACATATAGCAATCAGCCCCAGCATTTT
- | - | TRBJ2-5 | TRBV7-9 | CASSLLNSFQETQYF | TGTGCCAGCAGCTTACTGAACAGCTTCCAAGAGACCCAGTACTTC
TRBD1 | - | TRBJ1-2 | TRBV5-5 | CASSSTGTDGYTF | TGTGCCAGCAGCTCGACAGGGACTGATGGCTACACCTTC
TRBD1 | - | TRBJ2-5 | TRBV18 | CASSLGQGGQTQYF | TGTGCCAGCTCACTCGGACAGGGAGGCCAGACCCAGTACTTC
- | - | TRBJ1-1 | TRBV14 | CASSQGLDSSNTEAFF | TGTGCCAGCAGCCAAGGGCTCGACAGTTCGAACACTGAAGCTTTCTTT
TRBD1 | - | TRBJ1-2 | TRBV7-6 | CASSLTRTGGYGYTF | TGTGCCAGCAGCTTAACCAGGACAGGGGGCTATGGCTACACCTTC
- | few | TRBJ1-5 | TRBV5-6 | CASSLGEVNQPQHF | TGTGCCAGCAGCTTAGGGGAAGTCAATCAGCCCCAGCATTTT
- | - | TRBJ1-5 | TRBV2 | CASSDSRAGQPQHF | TGTGCCAGCAGTGATTCCAGGGCTGGCCAGCCCCAGCATTTT
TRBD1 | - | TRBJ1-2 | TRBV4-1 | CASSQDRTGGLVGNGYTF | TGCGCCAGCAGCCAAGATCGGACAGGGGGCCTCGTTGGGAATGGCTACACCTTC
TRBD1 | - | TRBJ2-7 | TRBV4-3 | CASSRQTGRYEQYF | TGCGCCAGCAGCCGCCAGACAGGGCGCTACGAGCAGTACTTC
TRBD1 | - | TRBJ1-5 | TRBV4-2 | CASSHGQGMDQPQHF | TGTGCCAGCAGCCATGGACAGGGGATGGATCAGCCCCAGCATTTT
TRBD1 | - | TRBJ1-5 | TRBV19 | CASSIRGRIGQPQHF | TGTGCCAGTAGTATAAGGGGGCGAATTGGTCAGCCCCAGCATTTT
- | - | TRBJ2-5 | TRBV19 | CASSNTGYQETQYF | TGTGCCAGTAGTAACACAGGGTACCAAGAGACCCAGTACTTC
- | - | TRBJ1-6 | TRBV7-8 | CACQGPDSPLHF | TGTGCCTGCCAGGGGCCGGATTCACCCCTCCACTTT
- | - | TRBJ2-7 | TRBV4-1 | CASSQESTVAAYEQYF | TGCGCCAGCAGCCAAGAATCGACAGTCGCCGCCTACGAGCAGTACTTC
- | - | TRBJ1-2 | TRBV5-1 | CASSSFISGAGGYTF | TGCGCCAGCAGCTCCTTTATATCAGGGGCAGGTGGCTACACCTTC
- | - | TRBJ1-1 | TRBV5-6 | CASSLGAKNTEAFF | TGTGCCAGCAGCTTGGGGGCGAAGAACACTGAAGCTTTCTTT
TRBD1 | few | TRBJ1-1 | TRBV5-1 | CASSLDGNRGTEAFF | TGCGCCAGCAGCTTGGATGGAAACAGGGGCACTGAAGCTTTCTTT
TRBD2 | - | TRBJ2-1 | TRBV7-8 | CASSLRAGVRNEQFF | TGTGCCAGCAGCTTACGGGCGGGAGTCAGAAATGAGCAGTTCTTC
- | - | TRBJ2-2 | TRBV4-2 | CASSQENLQAGELFF | TGTGCCAGCAGCCAAGAAAACCTCCAGGCCGGGGAGCTGTTTTTT
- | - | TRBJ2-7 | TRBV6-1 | CASSVTANPEEQYF | TGTGCCAGCAGTGTGACAGCCAACCCAGAAGAGCAGTACTTC
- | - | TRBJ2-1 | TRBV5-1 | CASSLGGSSYNEQFF | TGCGCCAGCAGCTTGGGAGGGAGCTCCTACAATGAGCAGTTCTTC
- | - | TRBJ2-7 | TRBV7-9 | CASSLEINEQYF | TGTGCCAGCAGCTTAGAAATTAACGAGCAGTACTTC
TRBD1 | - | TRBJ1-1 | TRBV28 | CASRDSLNTEAFF | TGTGCCAGCCGGGACAGCCTGAACACTGAAGCTTTCTTT
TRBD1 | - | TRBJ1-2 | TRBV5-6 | CASSYRDRKNYGYTF | TGTGCCAGCAGCTACCGGGACAGGAAGAACTATGGCTACACCTTC
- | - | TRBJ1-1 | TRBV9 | CASSVVRGGLAEAFF | TGTGCCAGCAGCGTAGTTCGGGGTGGTTTGGCTGAAGCTTTCTTT
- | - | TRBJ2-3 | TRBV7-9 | CASSLSTDTQYF | TGTGCCAGCAGCCTCAGCACAGATACGCAGTATTTT
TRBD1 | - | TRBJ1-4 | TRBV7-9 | CASSFIGTGDTEKLFF | TGTGCCAGCAGTTTTATCGGGACAGGGGATACTGAAAAACTGTTTTTT
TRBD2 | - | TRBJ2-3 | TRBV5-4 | CASSGLAGVSNTQYF | TGTGCCAGCAGCGGACTAGCGGGGGTATCGAATACGCAGTATTTT
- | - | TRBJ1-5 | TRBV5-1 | CASSTGQGQPQHF | TGCGCCAGCTCTACAGGGCAGGGGCAGCCCCAGCATTTT
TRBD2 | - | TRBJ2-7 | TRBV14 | CASSQVSGSNEQYF | TGTGCCAGCAGCCAAGTTAGCGGGAGTAACGAGCAGTACTTC
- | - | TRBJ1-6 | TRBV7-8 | CASSFSGPPLHF | TGTGCCAGCAGCTTTTCAGGTCCACCCCTCCACTTT
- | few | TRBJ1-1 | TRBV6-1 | CASSEQGSNTEAFF | TGTGCCAGCAGTGAACAGGGTTCTAACACTGAAGCTTTCTTT
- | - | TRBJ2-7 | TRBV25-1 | CASSEVDYEQYF | TGTGCCAGCAGTGAAGTAGACTACGAGCAGTACTTC
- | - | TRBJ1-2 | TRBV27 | CASSHDRRDGYTF | TGTGCCAGCAGTCACGACAGGAGAGATGGCTACACCTTC
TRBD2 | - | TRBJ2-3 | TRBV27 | CASSFSGLAGGPTDTQYF | TGTGCCAGCAGTTTCTCGGGACTAGCGGGGGGGCCGACAGATACGCAGTATTTT
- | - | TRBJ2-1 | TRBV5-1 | CASSLGGSAYNEQFF | TGCGCCAGCAGCTTGGGGGGTAGCGCCTACAATGAGCAGTTCTTC
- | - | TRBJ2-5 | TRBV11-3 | CASSQTLGGLMTQYF | TGTGCCAGCAGCCAGACCCTCGGCGGGCTCATGACCCAGTACTTC
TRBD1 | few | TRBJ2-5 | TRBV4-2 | CASSQGPGTGYQETQYF | TGTGCCAGCAGCCAAGGGCCCGGGACAGGGTACCAAGAGACCCAGTACTTC
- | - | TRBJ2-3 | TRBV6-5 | CASSYGGEDTQYF | TGTGCCAGCAGTTACGGAGGGGAGGATACGCAGTATTTT
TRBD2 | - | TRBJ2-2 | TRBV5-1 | CASSWTSGNTGELFF | TGCGCCAGCAGCTGGACTAGCGGCAACACCGGGGAGCTGTTTTTT
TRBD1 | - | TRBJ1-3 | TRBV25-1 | CASSDAGTGKNTIYF | TGTGCCAGCAGTGATGCCGGGACAGGAAAAAACACCATATATTTT
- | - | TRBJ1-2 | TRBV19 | CASTPRGLGYTF | TGTGCCAGTACCCCGCGGGGGCTTGGCTACACCTTC
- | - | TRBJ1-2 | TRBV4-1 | CASSPDGGGTYGYTF | TGCGCCAGCAGCCCTGATGGGGGGGGTACTTATGGCTACACCTTC
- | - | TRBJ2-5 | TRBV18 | CASSQHREETQYF | TGTGCCAGCTCACAACACAGGGAAGAGACCCAGTACTTC